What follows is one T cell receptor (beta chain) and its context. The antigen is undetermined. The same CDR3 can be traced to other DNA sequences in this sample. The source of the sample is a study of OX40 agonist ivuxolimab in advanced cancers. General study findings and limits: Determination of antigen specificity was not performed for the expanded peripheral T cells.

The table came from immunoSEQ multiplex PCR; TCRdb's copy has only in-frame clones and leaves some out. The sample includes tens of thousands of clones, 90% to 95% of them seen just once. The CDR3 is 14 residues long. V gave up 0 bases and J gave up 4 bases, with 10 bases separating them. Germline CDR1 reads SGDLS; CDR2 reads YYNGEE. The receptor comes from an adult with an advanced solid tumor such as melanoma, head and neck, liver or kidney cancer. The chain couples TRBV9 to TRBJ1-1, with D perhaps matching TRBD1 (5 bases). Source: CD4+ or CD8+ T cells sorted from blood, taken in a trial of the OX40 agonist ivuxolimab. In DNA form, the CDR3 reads TGTGCCAGCAGCGTAGGACAGTTCGGCACTGAAGCTTTCTTT. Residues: CASSVGQFGTEAFF.